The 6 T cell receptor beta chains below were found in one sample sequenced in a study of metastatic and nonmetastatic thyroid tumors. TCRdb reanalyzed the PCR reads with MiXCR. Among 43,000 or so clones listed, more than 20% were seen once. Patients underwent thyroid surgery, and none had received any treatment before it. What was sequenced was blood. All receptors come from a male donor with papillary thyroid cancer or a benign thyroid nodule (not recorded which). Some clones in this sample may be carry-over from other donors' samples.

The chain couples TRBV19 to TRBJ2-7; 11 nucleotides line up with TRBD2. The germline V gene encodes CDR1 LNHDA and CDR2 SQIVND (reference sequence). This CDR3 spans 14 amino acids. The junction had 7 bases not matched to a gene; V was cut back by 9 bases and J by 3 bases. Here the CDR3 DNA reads TGTGCCAGCAAGACTAGCGGGATCGACTACGAGCAGTACTTC. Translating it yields CASKTSGIDYEQYF.

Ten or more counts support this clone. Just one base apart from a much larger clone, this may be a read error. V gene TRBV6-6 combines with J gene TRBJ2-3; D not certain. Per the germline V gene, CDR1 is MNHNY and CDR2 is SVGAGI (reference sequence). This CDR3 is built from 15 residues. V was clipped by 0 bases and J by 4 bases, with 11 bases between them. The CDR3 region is CASSYSQVPPDTQYF. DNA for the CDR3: TGTGCCAGCAGTTACTCCCAAGTACCCCCAGATACGCAGTATTTT.

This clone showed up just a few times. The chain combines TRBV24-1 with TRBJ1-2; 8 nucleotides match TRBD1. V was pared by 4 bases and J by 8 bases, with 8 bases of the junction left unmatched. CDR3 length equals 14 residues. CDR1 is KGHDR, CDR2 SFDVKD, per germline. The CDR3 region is CATSDPDRGDGYTF. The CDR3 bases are TGTGCCACCAGTGACCCCGACAGGGGAGACGGCTACACCTTC.

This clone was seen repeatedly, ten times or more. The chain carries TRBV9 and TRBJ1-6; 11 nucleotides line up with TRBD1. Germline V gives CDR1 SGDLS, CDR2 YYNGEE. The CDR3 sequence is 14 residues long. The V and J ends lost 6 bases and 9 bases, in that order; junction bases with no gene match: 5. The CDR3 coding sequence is TGTGCCAGCACCATTGGGACAGGGGGTTCACCCCTCCACTTT. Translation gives CASTIGTGGSPLHF.

CDR3 sequence: CASSLWSSGSSYNEQFF. The CDR3 DNA sequence: TGTGCCAGCAGCTTATGGTCTAGCGGGAGCTCCTACAATGAGCAGTTCTTC. V and J are TRBV13 and TRBJ2-1; 10 bases fit TRBD2. Germline trimming cut 2 bases from V and 0 bases from J; bases unmatched to any gene: 4. The length of the CDR3 is 17 residues. Germline V lookup: CDR1 PRHDT, CDR2 FYEKMQ (reference sequence).

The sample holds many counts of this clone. CDR3 nucleotides: TGTGCCAGTAGTATAGTAGCGGGAGGGCCAAATGAGCAGTTCTTC. This sequence encodes CASSIVAGGPNEQFF. The genes are TRBV19 and TRBJ2-1; TRBD2 matches at 11 bases. Germline assignment: CDR1 LNHDA and CDR2 SQIVND (reference sequence). After removal of 1 base from V and 7 bases from J, the junction contained 3 bases not matched to a gene. CDR3 length: 15 amino acids.